The entry below describes one T cell receptor (beta chain). This clone was seen only once. The antigen it recognizes is unknown. The input lacks base qualities; no much larger clone sits a single base away. Trimming removed 3 bases from V and 6 bases from J; the gene matches leave 7 bases unexplained. The germline V gene supplies CDR1 MDHEN and CDR2 SYDVKM. From cysteine to phenylalanine, the CDR3 is 14 amino acids long. The entry retains the CDR3 DNA only, 42 bases that are in frame from base 1. Library method: the immunoSEQ multiplex PCR assay. For the multiplex PCR, a mixture combining 60 forward primers for TCR Vbeta segments and 13 reverse primers for TCR Jbeta segments was used. A multiplex PCR assay on genomic DNA amplified the CDR3 region of rearranged TCR beta genes. The Illumina HiSeq System was used to sequence the amplified TCR beta libraries as 87-base-pair reads. As for the authors' bioinformatics: A later analysis counted tens of millions of unique TCR beta chains across the 666 repertoires, and around 12 million of these chains were shared by at least two donors. Raw reads were error-corrected and collapsed into unique sequences with a nearest-neighbor algorithm that merged closely related sequences to remove PCR and sequencing errors. Alignment of CDR3 sequences to IMGT reference sequences was used to assign V, D and J gene segments. For a sequence to be retained, a match of at least six nucleotides to both a V gene segment and a J gene segment was required. Rearrangements were classified as productive when the CDR3 lacked stop codons and remained in frame with V and J, and all other rearrangements were classified as non-productive. Following IMGT convention, CDR3 was defined as the stretch from the second conserved V-encoded cysteine to the conserved J-encoded phenylalanine. Sequences without an unambiguous match to a single V gene segment were excluded from the earlier analysis of several hundred of the donors. An earlier analysis of almost 600 of the donors classified V segments as functional when productive rearrangements were above 56.7% and as segregating when the standard deviation between donors was above 5%. To diagnose cytomegalovirus status from the catalog of TCR beta chain sequences, a statistical classification framework was built. In a later analysis, TCR nucleotide sequences were compared against IMGT/GENE-DB human TR gene sequences so that V and J genes could be assigned. In a later analysis, CDR3 sequences and most-parsimonious VDJ recombination scenarios were assigned using the TCRdist pipeline. In a later analysis, each TCR beta chain was defined by its CDR3 amino acid sequence together with its V-gene family, and reads lacking a unique V-gene family were excluded. As a way to deal with suspected cross-contamination and a sequencing artifact, a later analysis dropped approximately 590 nucleotide sequences that were highly shared and had low generation probability. For each public chain, a later analysis derived a clonal expansion index from normalized ranks of inferred template counts within each repertoire. In a later analysis, generation probabilities were computed with a VDJ recombination model fitted to out-of-frame rearrangements, and the resulting probabilities were checked against IGoR. In a later analysis, hypergeometric tests were used to score TCR-TCR, TCR-HLA and TCR-CMV co-occurrence, with a repertoire-size bias correction applied to TCR pairs. To estimate false discovery rates, a later analysis permuted the HLA or CMV assignments 20 times. In a later analysis, co-occurring TCRs were grouped with DBSCAN, and TCRdist sequence similarity was added when clustering was performed within HLA-allele-positive subsets. Co-occurrence clustering excluded repertoires with fewer than 30,000 or more than 120,000 public chains, plus five with anomalous nucleotide sharing. TCRdb re-hosts the immuneACCESS table, in-frame sequences only. Its copies lack some clones; in the studies checked, an unresolved V gene accounts for under half of them, and the cause for the rest is not known. That table gives V, J and clone size, and the DNA gave D and trimming. A total of 150,000 to 200,000 clones appear in this sample, about 75% of them only once. Jointly, the top ten make up about 14% of the sample.

The cohort comprised some 680 healthy bone marrow donors. At the time of sampling, all cohort members were nominally healthy, though unrecorded immune exposures were likely present. The donor was CMV seropositive and was included in the group of 270 or so seropositive cohort members. A peripheral blood sample was provided by each donor, and peripheral blood mononuclear cells were used for TCR beta sequencing. Genomic DNA extraction from the blood cell samples was performed with the Qiagen DNeasy Blood Extraction Kit. This sample is part of a study of cytomegalovirus exposure and HLA in healthy donors (dated by TCRdb to about 2017). About the investigation overall: In an earlier analysis of under 600 of the donors, approximately 260 Gb of sequence data and 100 million or so unique TCR beta sequences from roughly 200 million T cells were reported. The study aimed to test whether signatures of past pathogen exposure could be identified by cataloging public T cell receptors. HLA typing included class I and class II loci at four-digit resolution. A separate validation cohort of roughly 120 different subjects was used in addition to the 666-subject first cohort. Four to six DR-DQ haplotypes were handled as single units for association and clustering, since linkage in the cohort was strong. An early release covering roughly 640 HLA-typed donors comprised about 310 gigabases of sequencing data and roughly 85 million unique TCR sequences. In a later analysis, previously published TCR beta repertoires from roughly 710 donors were re-analyzed and high-resolution HLA genotyping was added so that TCR occurrence patterns could be studied. The genetic ancestry cluster associated with self-reported Caucasian donors included roughly four fifths of the roughly 400 genotyped donors. On average, approximately 250,000 unique TCR beta nucleotide sequences were sequenced per donor among more than 350 genotyped donors of the cohort, with around 19% of those sequences being non-productive. Every repertoire in the discovery cohort had been generated on one and the same sequencing platform. The number of typed donors differed by locus: about 620-630 for A, B, C, DRB1 and DQB1; some 500 for DQA1; approximately 610 for DPA1; and some 450 for DPB1. Genome-wide SNP genotypes for about three fifths of the roughly 670 donors were used in a later genetic analysis, which treated that subset as a discovery cohort. The later analysis used no new phenotypic data to find candidate immune exposures, relying instead on TCR beta sequences and their occurrence across donors. In an earlier analysis of roughly 600 of the donors, high-throughput TCR beta sequencing was used to judge whether each TCR beta V gene segment behaved as functional or pseudogenic. Using immunosequencing, the study profiled T cell repertoires from 666 subjects and related those repertoires to cytomegalovirus serostatus. To predict cytomegalovirus infection status, the study brought together high-throughput TCR immunosequencing, statistical association of individual TCRs with disease status, and machine learning. Donor age, sex, ethnicity and CMV serostatus were collected together with the repertoire data. Study-wide findings and limitations: Specific HLA alleles were associated with more than 15,000 TCR beta sequences at a false discovery rate of 0.05 in a later analysis. According to a later genetic analysis, donors in an Asian-associated ancestry cluster had fewer N-insertions in productive TCRs than the approximately 690-donor mean. The authors suggested that the approach could potentially be generalized to other disease states and immunological phenotypes. Linkage disequilibrium might explain the correlated functional status among segregating V segments, but an unknown experimental factor could not be excluded. The study gave a list of about 150 TCR beta chains associated with cytomegalovirus. In a later analysis, the rate of TCR association differed among HLA loci, with DRB1 alleles having the most associated TCRs and HLA-C alleles having the fewest. In vitro tests confirmed that a few of the cytomegalovirus-associated TCR beta chains recognize cytomegalovirus antigens. Some IMGT-functional V segments, including TRBV6-2 and TRBV6-3, could not be told apart with the 87-base-pair reads, so those segments were excluded. A further reported finding was that TCR beta sequences accurately predicted the HLA-A and HLA-B alleles for most subjects in the first cohort. For the cohort, immune exposure information was limited to CMV serostatus. Cytomegalovirus status was reported to be diagnosed by the classifier with high specificity and sensitivity in both the original and validation cohorts. Because HLA typing was missing for some donors at each locus, association tests included only the typed subset. Presence/absence analyses assumed roughly uniform sequencing depth across donors, an assumption that may not hold. This cohort had only TCR beta chains sequenced, and the lack of alpha or paired-chain data limited which features could be detected. Several of the top co-occurrence clusters appeared to be linked to parvovirus B19, influenza, CMV and Epstein-Barr virus, according to a later analysis. Broadly in line with IMGT annotations, most TCR beta V segments showed up in productive rearrangements about 90% or about 30% of the time in an earlier analysis of 587 of the donors. While some public TCRs were present in many individuals, most TCR sequences turned up only very rarely across donors. A later genetic analysis associated a missense DCLRE1C variant with V-gene and J-gene trimming of TCR beta chains, and an independent cohort replicated the association. Some 15 rarely observed V segments, including chromosome 9 orphons, were excluded from the earlier analysis of about 500 of the donors because counts were too low. According to a later analysis, most CMV-associated TCR beta chains appeared to be HLA-restricted, and the HLA associations seemed to be driven largely by CMV exposure. A cluster of highly shared sequence variants was judged likely to represent a technical artifact of the sequencing pipeline. When HLA alleles, especially DR and DQ, strongly co-occurred, TCR associations were difficult to assign to individual alleles. In a later analysis, HLA-associated TCR beta chains were found to be more clonally expanded and to have lower generation probabilities than equally common non-associated chains.

The TCR originated in a man between 50 and 59 years old in good health and CMV-seropositive. The chain employs TRBV28 and TRBJ1-2, and TRBD1 aligns with 7 junction nucleotides. The source material was PBMCs. The nucleotide sequence reads TGTGCCAGCAGTTTGGTCGACAGGGCGGATGGCTACACCTTC. This codes for CASSLVDRADGYTF.